Below, 21 T cell receptor beta chains from the same sample are listed, as sequenced in a study of Ad26.COV2.S vaccination and SARS-CoV-2 variants. Generated by immunoSEQ multiplex PCR, the TCRdb table keeps only in-frame clones and is missing some. The table records roughly 140,000 clones, more than 80% of them present only once. Sequencing was performed on peripheral blood, taken after recovery from COVID-19. The receptor set was obtained from a human donor who had recovered from COVID-19.

The V call is TRBV6-2 or TRBV6-3, the J call TRBJ1-4, with TRBD1 matching 10 bases. The germline CDR1 and CDR2 sequences are MNHEY and SVGEGT. J lost 7 bases, V lost 6 bases, and 8 bases had no gene match. The CDR3 has 15 amino acids. CDR3 amino acids: CASSLDRGRFEKLFF. The CDR3 DNA reads TGTGCCAGCAGCCTAGACAGGGGGCGATTTGAAAAACTGTTTTTT.

The chain recombines TRBV9 with TRBJ2-3; 8 bases align to TRBD2. J lost 6 bases, V lost 3 bases, and 0 bases had no gene match. CDR3 length: 12 amino acids. CDR1 is SGDLS and CDR2 is YYNGEE in the germline V gene. CDR3 region: CASSAGGDTQYF. The CDR3 DNA reads as TGTGCCAGCAGCGCGGGGGGGGATACGCAGTATTTT.

V gene TRBV7-2 combines with J gene TRBJ2-5, with D perhaps matching TRBD2 (7 bases). This CDR3 has 13 amino acids. Germline CDR1 is SGHTA and CDR2 is FQGNSA. V lost 6 bases and J lost 5, with 13 bases in between. The CDR3 sequence: CASSLGGLETQYF. The CDR3, as DNA: TGTGCCAGCAGTCTGGGGGGGCTGGAGACCCAGTACTTC.

The chain employs TRBV14 and TRBJ2-4, with a weak D call TRBD2 (5 bases). Germline V gene sequence: CDR1 SGHDN, CDR2 FVKESK. Trimming removed 1 base at V and 6 bases at J, with 7 bases between. This CDR3 region has 13 residues. The CDR3 DNA reads TGTGCCAGCAGCCAAGCTGCGGGAAACATTCAGTACTTC. Translation: CASSQAAGNIQYF.

The sample holds a few counts of this clone. The V gene is TRBV7-9, the J gene TRBJ2-1, with 13 bases fitting TRBD2. V shed 3 bases, J shed 8 bases, and the junction held 10 bases outside the gene matches. The CDR3 loop spans 17 amino acids. Germline assignment: CDR1 SEHNR and CDR2 FQNEAQ (reference sequence). For the CDR3, the DNA is TGTGCCAGCAGCTTTTCGAGACTAGCGGGGGGTATCGATGAGCAGTTCTTC. It encodes CASSFSRLAGGIDEQFF. The full variable domain, in which reference TRBV7-9 and TRBJ2-1 provide the parts outside the CDR3, is DTGVSQNPRHKITKRGQNVTFRCDPISEHNRLYWYRQTLGQGPEFLTYFQNEAQLEKSRLLSDRFSAERPKGSFSTLEIQRTEQGDSAMYLCASSFSRLAGGIDEQFFGPGTRLTVL.

The chain's CDR3 is CASSIGQGASGELFF. CDR3 nucleotides: TGTGCCAGCAGTATCGGCCAGGGGGCATCCGGGGAGCTGTTTTTT. The V call is TRBV2, the J call TRBJ2-2; 8 nucleotides match TRBD1. The junction had 8 bases not matched to a gene; V was cut back by 5 bases and J by 6 bases. Germline-derived CDR1 and CDR2 are SNHLY and FYNNEI. The CDR3 contains 15 residues.

The chain carries TRBV28 and TRBJ2-1, with D unresolved. Per the germline V gene, CDR1 is MDHEN and CDR2 is SYDVKM. The V end was cut by 3 bases, the J end by 2 bases, with 5 bases between. The CDR3 contains 13 residues. The CDR3 loop reads CASSFSTYNEQFF. The DNA of the CDR3 is TGTGCCAGCAGTTTCTCCACCTACAATGAGCAGTTCTTC.

This clone was counted once. This chain connects TRBV5-4 to TRBJ2-7; the D gene could be TRBD1 or TRBD2 (5 bases each). Trimming took off 4 bases at V and 4 bases at J, with 15 bases between the two ends. This CDR3 has 14 amino acids. Germline lookup yields CDR1 SGHNT and CDR2 YYREEE (reference sequence). CDR3 sequence reads: CASSPGTDYYEQYF. Written as DNA, the CDR3 is TGTGCCAGCAGCCCTGGGACCGACTATTACGAGCAGTACTTC. The entire variable domain, with the rest obtained from reference TRBV5-4 and TRBJ2-7, is as follows: ETGVTQSPTHLIKTRGQQVTLRCSSQSGHNTVSWYQQALGQGPQFIFQYYREEENGRGNFPPRFSGLQFPNYSSELNVNALELDDSALYLCASSPGTDYYEQYFGPGTRLTVT.

V and J are TRBV7-2 and TRBJ2-5, with 8 bases fitting TRBD2. The germline V gene encodes CDR1 SGHTA and CDR2 FQGNSA. With V trimmed by 1 base and J by 6 bases, 7 bases remained unmatched. The CDR3 runs 15 residues. CDR3 nucleotide sequence: TGTGCCAGCAGCTTAGATGGGACGGGGGGGCAGACCCAGTACTTC. Its translation: CASSLDGTGGQTQYF. Drawing the rest from reference TRBV7-2 and TRBJ2-5, the complete variable domain is GAGVSQSPSNKVTEKGKDVELRCDPISGHTALYWYRQSLGQGLEFLIYFQGNSAPDKSGLPSDRFSAERTGGSVSTLTIQRTQQEDSAVYLCASSLDGTGGQTQYFGPGTRLLVL.

Ten or more counts support this clone. Other DNA sequences from this sample encode an identical CDR3 as well. CDR3 DNA: TGCGCCAGCAGCCAAGAGACAGGCCCCTACGAGCAGTACTTC. It codes for CASSQETGPYEQYF. The chain joins TRBV4-3 to TRBJ2-7; weak D call: TRBD1 (6 bases). The V end lost 0 bases, the J end lost 2 bases, and 8 bases lay between the germline ends. Germline V gene data show CDR1 as LGHNA and CDR2 as YSLEER. The CDR3 has 14 amino acids.

The J gene is TRBJ2-3, the V gene TRBV6-4; perhaps TRBD2 as D (6 bases). This CDR3 is 15 amino acids long. V was shortened by 4 bases and J by 0 bases, with 11 bases between the two germline ends. Germline V gene data show CDR1 as MRHNA and CDR2 as SNTAGT. The CDR3 here is CASSVIADSTDTQYF. CDR3 in DNA: TGTGCCAGCAGTGTTATAGCGGATAGCACAGATACGCAGTATTTT.

The V and J genes are TRBV28 and TRBJ1-2; D is unclear. V lost 4 bases and J lost 1, with 4 bases in between. Germline CDR1 reads MDHEN; CDR2 reads SYDVKM. The CDR3 has 12 residues. CDR3: CASSSVNYGYTF. The CDR3 coding sequence is TGTGCCAGCAGTTCGGTTAACTATGGCTACACCTTC.

This sequence joins TRBV3-1 (or the pseudogene TRBV3-2) and TRBJ1-1; D is unclear. The CDR3 consists of 13 residues. V was pared by 1 base and J by 5 bases, with 8 bases between. Germline CDR1 and CDR2: LGHDT and YNNKEL (reference sequence). The CDR3 nucleotides are TGTGCCAGCAGCCAAGGGGGTAGGACTGAAGCTTTCTTT. This gives the protein CASSQGGRTEAFF.

CDR3 residues: CAWRGGVAVELFF. DNA of the CDR3: TGTGCCTGGAGGGGGGGAGTGGCAGTGGAGCTGTTTTTT. The chain couples TRBV30 to TRBJ2-2, with D possibly matching TRBD2 (6 bases). CDR1 is GTSNPN and CDR2 is SVGIG in the germline V gene (reference sequence). Trimming left V 3 bases short and J 10 bases short, with 15 bases between. The CDR3 sequence is 13 residues long.

The chain carries TRBV12-3 or TRBV12-4 and TRBJ1-5; D is perhaps TRBD1 (6 bases). This CDR3 region has 12 residues. Trimming pared 3 bases from V and 9 bases from J, leaving 9 bases between. The CDR3 nucleotides read TGTGCCAGCAGTTTTTGGGGGCTGCCCCAGCATTTT. Its translation: CASSFWGLPQHF.

This chain joins TRBV6-2 or TRBV6-3 and TRBJ2-2, with D perhaps TRBD2 (7 bases). Trimming left V 2 bases short and J 3 bases short, with 13 bases between. The CDR3 consists of 16 residues. Germline V gene sequence: CDR1 MNHEY, CDR2 SVGEGT. The CDR3 spells CASSYGGATDTGELFF. CDR3 coding DNA: TGTGCCAGCAGTTACGGGGGGGCGACGGACACCGGGGAGCTGTTTTTT.

The V call is TRBV5-4, the J call TRBJ2-3; D not resolved. The V gene lost 0 bases and the J gene lost 3 bases, with 5 bases spanning the gap. CDR3 length: 13 amino acids. Germline assignment: CDR1 SGHNT and CDR2 YYREEE (reference sequence). This CDR3 reads CASSLELTDTQYF. The CDR3 nucleotides are TGTGCCAGCAGCTTGGAACTAACAGATACGCAGTATTTT.

V and J are TRBV9 and TRBJ2-2, with 8 bases fitting TRBD1. V shed 0 bases, J shed 6 bases, and the junction held 4 bases outside the gene matches. The CDR3 has 15 amino acids. The germline V gene encodes CDR1 SGDLS and CDR2 YYNGEE. The CDR3 nucleotides read TGTGCCAGCAGCGTAGGGACAGGGACTCCCGGGGAGCTGTTTTTT. Amino acid sequence: CASSVGTGTPGELFF. Based on the CDR3 plus reference TRBV9 and TRBJ2-2, the full variable domain is DSGVTQTPKHLITATGQRVTLRCSPRSGDLSVYWYQQSLDQGLQFLIQYYNGEERAKGNILERFSAQQFPDLHSELNLSSLELGDSALYFCASSVGTGTPGELFFGEGSRLTVL.

The J gene is TRBJ1-5, the V gene TRBV30, with a tentative D call TRBD1 (5 bases). The CDR3 is made up of 15 amino acids. Germline CDR1 GTSNPN, CDR2 SVGIG (reference sequence). The V end was cut by 3 bases, the J end by 2 bases, with 14 bases between. CDR3 sequence reads: CAWRARGFGNQPQHF. CDR3 nucleotides: TGTGCCTGGAGGGCGCGGGGGTTCGGCAATCAGCCCCAGCATTTT.

Only a few counts were recorded for this clone. Other DNA variants within this sample encode the same CDR3. The J gene is TRBJ2-5, the V gene TRBV27; 8 bases fit TRBD2. This CDR3 is 15 amino acids long. The germline V gene has CDR1 MNHEY and CDR2 SMNVEV (reference sequence). Germline trimming cut 2 bases from V and 1 base from J; bases unmatched to any gene: 3. In DNA, the CDR3 is TGTGCCAGCAGTTTAGGGAGCGGGGGCCAAGAGACCCAGTACTTC. It specifies CASSLGSGGQETQYF.

The rearrangement joins TRBV28 to TRBJ2-7, with 7 bases aligning to TRBD1. This CDR3 is built from 12 residues. Germline V gene data show CDR1 as MDHEN and CDR2 as SYDVKM. V was pared by 5 bases and J by 11 bases, with 9 bases of the junction left unmatched. The DNA for the CDR3 is TGTGCCAGCAGTCTTTGGGCACAGGGGAAGTACTTC. It specifies CASSLWAQGKYF.